Presented here are 18 T cell receptor beta chains from one specimen sequenced in a study of breast tumors, draining lymph nodes, adjacent tissues listed by TCRdb under 2016. The axillary draining lymph nodes of breast cancer patients were the source of the lymph node samples. Libraries came from multiplex PCR. Sequencer: Illumina HiSeq 2000. TCRdb cleaned the public reads at Q25 with fastp, built clones with MiXCR and kept in-frame beta chains. Each CDR3 protein gets just one entry, which takes the most common genes and DNA from the rows behind it. This sample has approximately 280,000 distinct CDR3 sequences in its table, and 30% of those were observed once. The ten largest clones capture about 1.2% of the sample. The sequencing input was axillary lymph node tissue. These receptors were collected from a female donor with breast cancer. Some clones in this sample may be carry-over from other donors' samples.

This clonotype was observed at least ten times. The V gene is TRBV15, the J gene TRBJ1-2, with D possibly being TRBD1 (5 bases). V was pared by 0 bases and J by 9 bases, with 14 bases between. The length of the CDR3 is 14 residues. Germline values: CDR1 LNHNV, CDR2 YYDKDF (reference sequence). CDR3 in DNA: TGTGCCACCAGCAGAGAAGGGACCCGCGGGAGCTACACCTTC. This gives the protein CATSREGTRGSYTF. Supplemented by reference TRBV15 and TRBJ1-2, the full variable domain reads DAMVIQNPRYQVTQFGKPVTLSCSQTLNHNVMYWYQQKSSQAPKLLFHYYDKDFNNEADTPDNFQSRRPNTSFCFLDIRSPGLGDTAMYLCATSREGTRGSYTFGSGTRLTVV.

The sample holds many counts of this clonotype. The chain uses TRBV13 and TRBJ2-3; 9 bases match TRBD2. Germline CDR1 reads PRHDT; CDR2 reads FYEKMQ (reference sequence). This CDR3 has 16 amino acids. V dropped 4 bases and J dropped 2; count of bases not matched to a gene: 7. For the CDR3, the DNA is TGTGCCAGCAGCTCGGTAGCGGGAGTTGTCACAGATACGCAGTATTTT. Amino acid sequence: CASSSVAGVVTDTQYF.

The J gene is TRBJ1-6, the V gene TRBV20-1, with D possibly being TRBD1 (6 bases). CDR1 is DFQATT, CDR2 SNEGSKA, per germline (reference sequence). With 1 base removed from V and 7 bases from J, the gap between germline ends came to 8 bases. This CDR3 comprises 13 residues. Here the CDR3 reads CSARGTVNSPLHF. CDR3 bases: TGCAGTGCTAGAGGGACAGTAAATTCACCCCTCCACTTT.

This clonotype was detected only a few times. This chain joins TRBV18 and TRBJ2-7; 7 bases match TRBD1. CDR3 length equals 14 residues. The trim removed 4 bases at V and 0 bases at J, leaving 3 bases unmatched. Germline loops: CDR1 KGHSH, CDR2 LQKENI. CDR3 coding DNA: TGTGCCAGCTCACGGGACAGCCTCTCCTACGAGCAGTACTTC. Translating it yields CASSRDSLSYEQYF.

The chain joins TRBV30 to TRBJ2-1; 9 bases align to TRBD1. Germline V gene data show CDR1 as GTSNPN and CDR2 as SVGIG (reference sequence). CDR3 length: 15 amino acids. With 3 bases clipped from V and 9 bases from J, the junction kept 12 bases outside the gene matches. CDR3 DNA: TGTGCCTGGAGCGAAAGACAGGGGGTTGGTGGTGAGCAGTTCTTC. This encodes CAWSERQGVGGEQFF.

This clonotype was seen many times. The rearrangement links TRBV19 to TRBJ2-1; 7 nucleotides line up with TRBD2. The CDR3 sequence is 14 residues long. CDR1 and CDR2 (germline): LNHDA, SQIVND (reference sequence). Unmatched junction bases numbered 4, after V lost 5 bases and J lost 3 bases. The CDR3 loop is CASSPRGVYNEQFF. Written as DNA, the CDR3 is TGTGCCAGTAGTCCCCGGGGGGTCTACAATGAGCAGTTCTTC.

The rearrangement joins TRBV5-1 to TRBJ1-1; D not resolved. Deletions cut 2 bases from V and 11 bases from J, with 22 bases between. CDR1 is SGHRS, CDR2 YFSETQ, per germline. The CDR3 length is 15 residues. CDR3 bases: TGCGCCAGCAGCTTAGCCTCCGGGCAGGTATTTTTGGCTTTCTTT. This codes for CASSLASGQVFLAFF.

A word on this clonotype: The conserved final phenylalanine or tryptophan is absent from the CDR3, which likely points to a read error. The chain employs TRBV7-8 and TRBJ2-7, with D unresolved. Deletions cut 8 bases from V and 3 bases from J, with 17 bases between. The length of the CDR3 is 14 residues. Germline lookup yields CDR1 SGHVS and CDR2 FQNEAQ. CDR3 in DNA: TGTGCCAGCTCTCCCCGGACGGGTGGCTACGAGCAGTACCTC. It is translated as CASSPRTGGYEQYL.

This clonotype was seen ten or more times. V and J are TRBV2 and TRBJ2-5; 7 positions match TRBD1. From germline, CDR1 is SNHLY and CDR2 FYNNEI. The CDR3 runs 14 residues. The V gene end was trimmed by 5 bases and the J gene end by 0 bases; junction bases not matched to a gene: 3. CDR3 nucleotides: TGTGCCAGCAGTCCCGGACAGGACCAAGAGACCCAGTACTTC. Encoded protein: CASSPGQDQETQYF. Full variable domain (rest looked up from reference TRBV2 and TRBJ2-5): EPEVTQTPSHQVTQMGQEVILRCVPISNHLYFYWYRQILGQKVEFLVSFYNNEISEKSEIFDDQFSVERPDGSNFTLKIRSTKLEDSAMYFCASSPGQDQETQYFGPGTRLLVL.

The chain couples TRBV27 to TRBJ1-2, with 7 bases identical to TRBD1. After removal of 0 bases from V and 7 bases from J, the junction contained 5 bases not matched to a gene. The CDR3 has 14 amino acids. Germline-derived CDR1 and CDR2 are MNHEY and SMNVEV (reference sequence). CDR3 sequence (DNA): TGTGCCAGCAGTTTATCGACAGGGTACCTTGGCTACACCTTC. Translating it yields CASSLSTGYLGYTF.

This clonotype showed up just a few times. J is TRBJ1-1 and V is TRBV2; a weak D match, TRBD1 (5 bases). CDR1 is SNHLY and CDR2 is FYNNEI in the germline V gene. This CDR3 spans 14 amino acids. The V gene lost 4 bases and the J gene lost 4 bases, with 13 bases spanning the gap. CDR3 coding DNA: TGTGCCAGCAGTGTGGGGGATCCGAGCACTGAAGCTTTCTTT. This sequence encodes CASSVGDPSTEAFF.

This clonotype appeared many times. The chain combines TRBV11-2 with TRBJ1-4; D might be TRBD1 (6 bases). The CDR3 runs to 15 residues. Germline CDR1 SGHAT, CDR2 FQNNGV. Trimming stripped 3 bases from V and 4 bases from J, with 12 bases between. The CDR3 DNA reads TGTGCCAGCAGCTTTGGAGGGGGGATTAATGAAAAACTGTTTTTT. Translating gives CASSFGGGINEKLFF.

The chain combines TRBV20-1 with TRBJ2-7; 10 positions match TRBD2. Germline-derived CDR1 and CDR2 are DFQATT and SNEGSKA (reference sequence). Losses at the gene ends were 0 bases for V and 1 base for J; bases not matched to a gene: 6. The CDR3 has 16 residues. CDR3: CSARDGTSGTSYEQYF. The CDR3 coding sequence is TGCAGTGCTAGAGATGGTACTAGCGGGACTTCCTACGAGCAGTACTTC.

This clonotype was found many times. This chain links TRBV6-5 with TRBJ2-2; no definite D call. V lost 7 bases to trimming and J lost 2 bases, with 11 bases between them. Germline V gives CDR1 MNHEY, CDR2 SVGAGI. The CDR3 runs to 14 residues. Here the CDR3 DNA reads TGTGCCAGCAAAGGTCGAGGCAACACCGGGGAGCTGTTTTTT. Amino acid sequence: CASKGRGNTGELFF.

Remarks on this clonotype: The junction departs from the called germline gene at one end, perhaps through a read error. The rearrangement uses TRBV7-2 and TRBJ2-1, with no clear D. Germline assignment: CDR1 SGHTA and CDR2 FQGNSA. The CDR3 is 14 residues long. The CDR3 nucleotides read TGTGCCAGCAGCCCATTTCACCTATTCAATGAGCGGTTCTTC. Its translation is CASSPFHLFNERFF.

This clonotype was detected many times. The rearrangement links TRBV20-1 to TRBJ1-5, with D hard to call. CDR1 and CDR2 from the germline V gene are DFQATT and SNEGSKA (reference sequence). The CDR3 is made up of 13 amino acids. V was trimmed by 3 bases and J by 0 bases, leaving 6 bases between them. CDR3 sequence reads: CSASTDSNQPQHF. The CDR3 bases are TGCAGTGCTAGTACAGATAGCAATCAGCCCCAGCATTTT.

This clonotype has a count of ten or more. The V gene is TRBV7-9, the J gene TRBJ2-7, with 8 bases that match TRBD1. V trimming: 5 bases; J trimming: 5 bases; junction bases outside the gene matches: 11. The CDR3 is made up of 15 amino acids. In germline, CDR1 is SEHNR, CDR2 FQNEAQ (reference sequence). The CDR3 spells CASSRPQGVLNEQYF. CDR3 coding DNA: TGTGCCAGCAGCAGACCACAGGGGGTATTGAACGAGCAGTACTTC.

In its sample, this clonotype was seen many times. The genes are TRBV19 and TRBJ2-1, with a possible D match to TRBD2 (10 bases). This CDR3 contains 15 residues. The V end lost 11 bases, the J end lost 8 bases, and 25 bases lay between the germline ends. CDR1 LNHDA and CDR2 SQIVND come from the germline V gene (reference sequence). The CDR3 bases are TGTGCCTCTTCGGGACAGGGACTAGCGAATGATGAGCAGTTCTTC. Protein sequence: CASSGQGLANDEQFF.